A single sample is the source of the 22 T cell receptor beta chains below, sequenced in a study of spatial heterogeneity in lung cancer. Study-wide results and caveats: Counts of expanded alpha and beta TCRs within tumors tracked the tumor nonsynonymous mutation count.

Described time point: sample taken at primary tumor resection. TCRdb recomputed calls from the 5' RACE reads with MiXCR, one row per CDR3 protein. The sample has 5,800 or so distinct CDR3 sequences, more than 20% seen once. These receptors have no known antigen. The sample in question was lung tumor tissue, obtained at surgery. The receptor source for this set is a male donor with early-stage non-small cell lung cancer.

The chain links TRBV18 to TRBJ2-7, with TRBD1 matching 10 bases. The J segment lost 3 bases and the V segment lost 3 bases, leaving 5 bases of the junction unmatched. Germline V gene lookup returns CDR1 KGHSH and CDR2 LQKENI. CDR3 length: 15 amino acids. The CDR3 DNA is TGTGCCAGCTCACCTAGGGGACAGGGGCTCTACGAGCAGTACTTC. Amino acids: CASSPRGQGLYEQYF.

This clonotype is medium-sized in the sample. V gene TRBV10-3 combines with J gene TRBJ2-7; no firm D call. Germline V gives CDR1 ENHRY, CDR2 SYGVKD. The CDR3 is 14 residues long. V lost 6 bases, J lost 3 bases, and 15 bases lay in between. The CDR3 reads CAIRNPEHFYEQYF. As DNA, the CDR3 is TGTGCCATCAGGAATCCCGAGCATTTCTACGAGCAGTACTTC.

This clonotype is labeled as medium-sized (0.01 to 0.1%). The chain carries TRBV7-9 and TRBJ2-1; D tentatively fits TRBD1 or TRBD2 (5 bases each). The length of the CDR3 is 15 residues. Looked up from germline, CDR1 is SEHNR and CDR2 is FQNEAQ (reference sequence). The V end was cut by 1 base, the J end by 6 bases, with 13 bases between. Here the CDR3 DNA reads TGTGCCAGCAGCTTAGGGGGGACGGTTTTCAATGAGCAGTTCTTC. It translates to CASSLGGTVFNEQFF.

Judged by abundance, this clonotype is medium-sized. The chain recombines TRBV7-3 with TRBJ2-1, with 10 bases aligning to TRBD2. CDR3 length: 16 residues. The V and J ends lost 3 bases and 10 bases, in that order; junction bases with no gene match: 12. Germline V gives CDR1 SGHTA, CDR2 FQGTGA. As DNA, the CDR3 is TGTGCCAGCAGCTTCCAAGCGGGAGGGATCTCCTTGGAGCAGTTCTTC. This encodes CASSFQAGGISLEQFF.

This clonotype is judged medium-sized. The V and J genes are TRBV11-2 and TRBJ2-3; 10 bases fit TRBD2. Germline CDR1 SGHAT, CDR2 FQNNGV. This CDR3 is built from 18 residues. Unmatched junction bases numbered 7, after V lost 1 base and J lost 0 bases. CDR3 DNA sequence: TGTGCCAGCAGCTTAGTTCTAGCGGGAGCCTCTAGCACAGATACGCAGTATTTT. It is translated as CASSLVLAGASSTDTQYF.

This clonotype was seen at least ten times. J is TRBJ2-3 and V is TRBV5-4, with D hard to call. The CDR3 has 14 amino acids. Germline lookup yields CDR1 SGHNT and CDR2 YYREEE (reference sequence). Trimming took 2 bases from V and 3 from J, leaving 10 bases between them. The CDR3 sequence: CASSFISETDTQYF. The DNA of the CDR3 is TGTGCCAGCAGCTTTATCAGTGAGACAGATACGCAGTATTTT.

This clonotype is medium-sized in the sample. This chain uses TRBV7-9 with TRBJ1-1; tentatively, D is TRBD1 (6 bases). The ends were cut back, 1 base at V and 5 bases at J, with 14 bases in the middle. In germline, CDR1 is SEHNR, CDR2 FQNEAQ (reference sequence). The CDR3 covers 15 residues. The CDR3 is CASSLVGFTGTEAFF. In DNA form, the CDR3 reads TGTGCCAGCAGCTTAGTGGGATTTACAGGGACTGAAGCTTTCTTT. Together with reference TRBV7-9 and TRBJ1-1, the CDR3 gives the full variable domain: DTGVSQNPRHKITKRGQNVTFRCDPISEHNRLYWYRQTLGQGPEFLTYFQNEAQLEKSRLLSDRFSAERPKGSFSTLEIQRTEQGDSAMYLCASSLVGFTGTEAFFGQGTRLTVV.

This clonotype is categorized as medium-sized. The J gene is TRBJ2-7, the V gene TRBV28; tentative D call: TRBD2 (6 bases). CDR1 is MDHEN, CDR2 SYDVKM, per germline. This CDR3 contains 13 residues. V shed 5 bases and J shed 5 bases, with 13 bases lying between them. The CDR3: CASSPNERDEQYF. DNA for the CDR3: TGTGCCAGCAGTCCTAACGAGCGGGACGAGCAGTACTTC. Supplemented by reference TRBV28 and TRBJ2-7, the full variable domain reads DVKVTQSSRYLVKRTGEKVFLECVQDMDHENMFWYRQDPGLGLRLIYFSYDVKMKEKGDIPEGYSVSREKKERFSLILESASTNQTSMYLCASSPNERDEQYFGPGTRLTVT.

Sample share makes this clonotype medium-sized. The V and J genes are TRBV19 and TRBJ2-3; D is undetermined. The CDR3 contains 15 residues. CDR1 and CDR2 from the germline V gene are LNHDA and SQIVND (reference sequence). V was trimmed by 10 bases and J by 5 bases, leaving 22 bases between them. The CDR3 loop reads CATRRPSLRRDTQYF. CDR3 DNA: TGTGCCACCCGACGCCCTTCTCTACGGCGAGATACGCAGTATTTT.

This clonotype has at least ten counts. V and J are TRBV10-1 and TRBJ1-5, with TRBD1 as a possible D gene (5 bases). CDR1 and CDR2 (germline): WNHNN, SYGVQD (reference sequence). The CDR3 runs to 14 residues. V was trimmed by 6 bases and J by 2 bases, leaving 11 bases between them. CDR3 residues: CASSQGPGNQPQHF. As DNA, the CDR3 is TGCGCCAGCAGCCAGGGTCCGGGCAATCAGCCCCAGCATTTT.

This clonotype was detected a few times. The chain combines TRBV2 with TRBJ2-2; TRBD2 matches at 9 bases. Germline values: CDR1 SNHLY, CDR2 FYNNEI. The V gene end was trimmed by 6 bases and the J gene end by 5 bases; junction bases not matched to a gene: 7. CDR3 size: 15 residues. The CDR3 sequence is CASRARREGTGELFF. CDR3 coding DNA: TGTGCCAGCAGGGCCCGGCGGGAGGGGACCGGGGAGCTGTTTTTT.

In its sample, this clonotype ranks as medium-sized. The chain combines TRBV3-1 with TRBJ1-6; TRBD1 agrees at 8 bases. V shed 6 bases, J shed 10 bases, and the junction held 5 bases outside the gene matches. CDR1 and CDR2 (germline): LGHDT, YNNKEL (reference sequence). The CDR3 is made up of 13 amino acids. Here the CDR3 reads CASSDRGISPLHF. In DNA form, the CDR3 reads TGTGCCAGCAGTGACAGGGGAATCTCACCCCTCCACTTT.

The rearrangement uses TRBV29-1 and TRBJ2-3, with D unclear. This CDR3 is built from 11 residues. V was cut by 8 bases and J by 6 bases, with 12 bases left in between. Germline V lookup: CDR1 SQVTM, CDR2 ANQGSEA. CDR3 coding DNA: TGCAGCCCAACTCACCTTGATACGCAGTATTTT. Translation: CSPTHLDTQYF.

Sample share makes this clonotype medium-sized (0.01 to 0.1%). The chain combines TRBV7-9 with TRBJ1-5, with no clear D. The ends were cut back, 0 bases at V and 7 bases at J, with 10 bases in the middle. The CDR3 runs 14 residues. The germline gives CDR1 SEHNR, CDR2 FQNEAQ (reference sequence). The chain's CDR3 is CASSLAGSGQPQHF. The CDR3 nucleotides read TGTGCCAGCAGCTTAGCAGGGTCTGGACAGCCCCAGCATTTT. The variable domain in full, with the rest retrieved from reference TRBV7-9 and TRBJ1-5, is DTGVSQNPRHKITKRGQNVTFRCDPISEHNRLYWYRQTLGQGPEFLTYFQNEAQLEKSRLLSDRFSAERPKGSFSTLEIQRTEQGDSAMYLCASSLAGSGQPQHFGDGTRLSIL.

This clonotype was seen a handful of times. This chain links TRBV28 with TRBJ2-7; 9 bases agree with TRBD1. The CDR3 has 13 amino acids. With V trimmed by 8 bases and J by 4 bases, 6 bases remained unmatched. Looked up from germline, CDR1 is MDHEN and CDR2 is SYDVKM. DNA of the CDR3: TGTGCCAGCCGCGGACAGGGGAAGTACGAGCAGTACTTC. Amino acids: CASRGQGKYEQYF.

The chain recombines TRBV3-1 with TRBJ2-2; D is unclear. Trimming removed 2 bases at V and 0 bases at J, with 1 base between. CDR1 and CDR2 (germline): LGHDT, YNNKEL (reference sequence). This CDR3 comprises 13 residues. The CDR3 sequence: CASSQSNTGELFF. The CDR3 coding sequence is TGTGCCAGCAGCCAATCGAACACCGGGGAGCTGTTTTTT.

This clonotype was detected many times. CDR3 in amino acids: CASGTRGINSPLHF. The CDR3 coding sequence is TGTGCCAGCGGGACTAGGGGAATCAATTCACCCCTCCACTTT. V usage is TRBV12-3 or TRBV12-4 and J usage is TRBJ1-6; D possibly corresponds to TRBD1 (5 bases). V lost 8 bases, J lost 7 bases, and 15 bases lay in between. The CDR3 is made up of 14 amino acids.

As DNA, the CDR3 is TGTGCCAGCAGTTTACCGCCGGGAGTACATGAGCAGTTCTTC. It encodes CASSLPPGVHEQFF. The V call is TRBV12-3 or TRBV12-4, the J call TRBJ2-1, with D possibly TRBD2 on 6 matching bases. The CDR3 is 14 residues long. Trimming removed 2 bases at V and 8 bases at J, with 13 bases between.

This clonotype is judged medium-sized (0.01 to 0.1%). The genes are TRBV20-1 and TRBJ2-1; possible D gene TRBD2, 5 bases. This CDR3 spans 16 amino acids. The V end lost 3 bases, the J end lost 1 base, and 16 bases lay between the germline ends. In germline, CDR1 is DFQATT, CDR2 SNEGSKA (reference sequence). CDR3 loop: CSASGLATISYNEQFF. CDR3 nucleotides: TGCAGTGCTAGCGGCCTAGCAACCATTTCCTACAATGAGCAGTTCTTC.

Judged by abundance, this clonotype is medium-sized. This chain links TRBV7-2 with TRBJ2-7; the match to TRBD2 covers 7 bases. Trimming at V came to 4 bases and at J to 3 bases, leaving 9 bases not matched to a gene. The CDR3 is 15 residues long. Germline CDR1 SGHTA, CDR2 FQGNSA. The CDR3 DNA reads as TGTGCCAGCAGCTACCTAGCGGACCCTTTCTACGAGCAGTACTTC. Translating it yields CASSYLADPFYEQYF.

This clonotype was counted a few times. This chain connects TRBV27 to TRBJ2-1, with D perhaps TRBD1 (7 bases). CDR1 is MNHEY and CDR2 is SMNVEV in the germline V gene (reference sequence). Deletions cut 3 bases from V and 8 bases from J, with 14 bases between. CDR3 length: 14 amino acids. The DNA of the CDR3 is TGTGCCAGCAGTTTCCAGGGGGGATTCGATGAGCAGTTCTTC. It codes for CASSFQGGFDEQFF.

In its sample, this clonotype was seen many times. The chain joins TRBV7-6 to TRBJ2-5; D may be TRBD1 (5 bases). Per germline, CDR1 SGHVS and CDR2 FNYEAQ. This CDR3 is built from 15 residues. V was clipped by 0 bases and J by 5 bases, with 13 bases between them. CDR3 nucleotides: TGTGCCAGCAGCTTAGCGGGGTCAGGGTTCGAGACCCAGTACTTC. It specifies CASSLAGSGFETQYF.